This TCR beta chain was recovered during a study of vaccination and CD4 T cells after COVID-19. Across the whole study: Six males and four females, two of them Hispanic, were enrolled as convalescents.

Treatment here: approximately 10-day PBMC culture with coronavirus spike peptide pools or control peptides (ViraFEST assay). One should note that the unexposed donor's CD4+ T cells were collected before the COVID-19 pandemic (2011-2018). TCRs were sequenced by ViraFEST after antigen-specific T cells had been expanded with peptide pools. V lost 8 bases, J lost 6 bases, and 14 bases lay in between. This CDR3 region has 12 residues. Germline CDR1 is MNHNS and CDR2 is SASEGT. As to this clonotype: Its antigen is not identified.

The Oncomine TCR Beta short-read assay was what sequenced the DNA obtained from cultured CD4+ T cells. One entry per CDR3 protein results from TCRdb running MiXCR on the PCR reads. Of 7,500 to 9,000 distinct CDR3 sequences detected, 40% to 45% appear once; the ten largest clones hold roughly 20%. V is TRBV6-1 and J is TRBJ2-7; D possibly corresponds to TRBD1 (6 bases). The sample taken for sequencing was CD4+ T cells from blood, cultured in vitro. The source is a human donor in good health. CDR3 loop: CASGTKLSEQYF. CDR3 in DNA: TGTGCCAGCGGGACAAAGCTTTCCGAGCAGTACTTC.